A single sample is the source of the 7 T cell receptor beta chains below, sequenced in a study of control samples from healthy donors and cancer patients. Measured with immunoSEQ multiplex PCR; TCRdb has only the in-frame clones, and not every one. The table has roughly 100,000 clones, 92% seen once; the top ten hold about 3%. Sequencing input: blood. The origin of the receptors is a human donor in good health. The donor label of this sample is uncertain.

V is TRBV6-5 and J is TRBJ2-7, with a tentative D call TRBD1 (6 bases). Trimming took 10 bases from V and 3 from J, leaving 19 bases between them. The length of the CDR3 is 14 residues. Germline assignment: CDR1 MNHEY and CDR2 SVGAGI. The CDR3 loop reads CAILLRDTVYEQYF. For the CDR3, the DNA is TGTGCCATCTTACTCCGGGACACCGTCTACGAGCAGTACTTC.

The chain combines TRBV4-1 with TRBJ2-3; 13 bases agree with TRBD2. J was trimmed by 0 bases and V by 4 bases; bases with no gene match: 7. There are 18 residues in the CDR3. Germline CDR1 reads MGHRA; CDR2 reads YSYEKL. CDR3: CASSRTSGGAGSTDTQYF. The CDR3 DNA sequence: TGCGCCAGCAGCCGCACTAGCGGGGGGGCCGGGAGCACAGATACGCAGTATTTT.

The CDR3 DNA reads TGTGCCAGCAGCCAAGACAGCGGGGGGTGGACCCAGTACTTC. Protein: CASSQDSGGWTQYF. This chain connects TRBV3-1 (or the pseudogene TRBV3-2) to TRBJ2-5; 9 bases fit TRBD2. The CDR3 consists of 14 residues. Germline lookup yields CDR1 LGHDT and CDR2 YNNKEL (reference sequence). V lost 0 bases, J lost 7 bases, and 3 bases stayed unmatched.

The CDR3 DNA follows: TGTGCCAGCATGGACAGGGGTATTAAAGGCTATGGCTACACCTTC. Protein product: CASMDRGIKGYGYTF. V is TRBV6-6 and J is TRBJ1-2; 9 bases align to TRBD1. V lost 7 bases and J lost 4; bases outside the gene matches: 10. The V gene's germline CDR1 is MNHNY and CDR2 SVGAGI (reference sequence). The CDR3 length is 15 residues.

This chain uses TRBV27 with TRBJ1-4; D perhaps matches TRBD1 (6 bases). Trimming cost V 5 bases and J 0 bases, with 19 bases left between them. Germline V lookup: CDR1 MNHEY, CDR2 SMNVEV (reference sequence). The CDR3 totals 18 residues. The CDR3 DNA sequence: TGTGCCAGCAGTCAAAACTCACGGACAGACGCAACTAATGAAAAACTGTTTTTT. Protein sequence: CASSQNSRTDATNEKLFF.

The V call is TRBV24-1, the J call TRBJ1-2, with D maybe TRBD1 (6 bases). The CDR3 consists of 14 residues. Per the germline V gene, CDR1 is KGHDR and CDR2 is SFDVKD. V was pared by 6 bases and J by 2 bases, with 12 bases between. The CDR3 DNA reads TGTGCCACCAGTACTCAGGGACAAAACTATGGCTACACCTTC. It is translated as CATSTQGQNYGYTF.

In DNA form, the CDR3 reads TGTGCCAGCAGCTGGAGCAACGAGCAGTACTTC. This codes for CASSWSNEQYF. The chain couples TRBV5-5 to TRBJ2-7; D unclear. The CDR3 sequence is 11 residues long. Trimming removed 3 bases from V and 5 bases from J, with 6 bases in between. The germline V gene encodes CDR1 SGHKS and CDR2 YYEKEE (reference sequence).